This is a list of T cell receptor beta chains from one sample in a study of cytomegalovirus exposure and HLA in healthy donors. Sequencing was performed with immunoSEQ multiplex PCR; in TCRdb, only in-frame clones are kept and a portion is missing. Of approximately 110,000 clones listed, 94% are singletons. Sequenced input: PBMCs. Source of these receptors: a woman younger than 30 in good health and CMV-seronegative. CDR3s include the opening cysteine and the closing phenylalanine or tryptophan. D genes are given only for firm matches. Clone size appears in some rows only: once, few, many, or a class for an expanded clone.

d_call j_call clone_size v_call cdr3_nt cdr3_aa
NA TRBJ2-5 NA TRBV6-5 TGTGCCAGCAGTTATTCATCAGGAGAGACCCAGTACTTC CASSYSSGETQYF
NA TRBJ2-7 NA TRBV30 TGTGCCTGGGAGCGGTCCTACGAGCAGTACTTC CAWERSYEQYF
TRBD2 TRBJ2-7 NA TRBV11-2 TGTGCCAGCAGCTCTAGCGGGCAAACCTACGAGCAGTACTTC CASSSSGQTYEQYF
TRBD1 TRBJ1-3 NA TRBV7-3 TGTGCCAGCAGCTTAACCAGGGGGATCTATTTGAGCTCTGGAAACACCATATATTTT CASSLTRGIYLSSGNTIYF
NA TRBJ2-1 NA TRBV7-2 TGTGCCAGCAGCCCCACCCCGGGGGGCACGAATGAGCAGTTCTTC CASSPTPGGTNEQFF
TRBD2 TRBJ2-3 NA TRBV30 TGTGCCTGGGAACAGACTAGCGTGCACGGGACGCAGTATTTT CAWEQTSVHGTQYF
NA TRBJ2-3 NA TRBV10-1 TGCGCCAGCAGTGAGTCCGCCGAGGCGGGGGATACGCAGTATTTT CASSESAEAGDTQYF
NA TRBJ2-5 NA TRBV28 TGTGCCAGTTGGGCCCTCGGGGGGCGCGGAGAGACCCAGTACTTC CASWALGGRGETQYF
TRBD1 TRBJ1-1 once TRBV5-4 TGTGCCAGCAGCCTAGAACAGGGGCTAAACACTGAAGCTTTCTTT CASSLEQGLNTEAFF
NA TRBJ1-6 NA TRBV6-4 TGTGCCAGCAGTAGGACAGCGTCTAATTCACCCCTCCACTTT CASSRTASNSPLHF
TRBD1 TRBJ2-7 NA TRBV5-1 TGCGCCAGCAGCTACGGACAGGGGACCTACGAGCAGTACTTC CASSYGQGTYEQYF
NA TRBJ1-1 medium-sized TRBV5-6 TGTGCCAGCAGCTTACGGGGTCCTGAAGCTTTCTTT CASSLRGPEAFF
NA TRBJ1-2 few TRBV4-2 TGTGCCAGCAGCCAAGGTCAGAACTATGGCTACACCTTC CASSQGQNYGYTF
TRBD1 TRBJ1-4 NA TRBV30 TGTGCCTGGACCACAAGGGCTCTTGCAGGGGGCGGAAAACTGTTTTTT CAWTTRALAGGGKLFF
NA TRBJ1-1 NA TRBV6-4 TGTGCCAGCAGTGACAGGAGAGTCAACACTGAAGCTTTCTTT CASSDRRVNTEAFF
TRBD2 TRBJ2-3 NA TRBV6-1 TGTGCCAGCAGCTTACTAGCGGCTAGCACAGATACGCAGTATTTT CASSLLAASTDTQYF
NA TRBJ2-7 NA TRBV28 TGTGCCAGTGGAATAGCCACCTACGAGCAGTACTTC CASGIATYEQYF
NA TRBJ1-1 NA TRBV28 TGTGCCAGCAGTTTACCTCAGGGCATGAACACTGAAGCTTTCTTT CASSLPQGMNTEAFF
TRBD1 TRBJ1-2 NA TRBV10-3 TGTGCCATCAGTGCACGACAGGGGCGTTACTATGGCTACACCTTC CAISARQGRYYGYTF
TRBD2 TRBJ2-1 NA TRBV6-1 TGTGCCAGTTCCGGGACTAGCTCCTACAATGAGCAGTTCTTC CASSGTSSYNEQFF
NA TRBJ1-2 NA TRBV5-6 TGTGCCAGCAGCTCGCAGGGGAGAGACTATGGCTACACCTTC CASSSQGRDYGYTF
TRBD1 TRBJ1-3 NA TRBV30 TGTGCCTGGAAGATGACAGGGCACTCTGGAAACACCATATATTTT CAWKMTGHSGNTIYF
NA TRBJ2-7 NA TRBV6-5 TGTGCCAGCAGACCGGGACATTCAGGCTACGAGCAGTACTTC CASRPGHSGYEQYF
NA TRBJ2-7 once TRBV14 TGTGCCAGCAGCCAGCGACCAGAGGAACCACAGTACTTC CASSQRPEEPQYF
NA TRBJ1-4 NA TRBV7-9 TGTGCCAGCAGCTTAACAGGGTACGAAAAACTGTTTTTT CASSLTGYEKLFF
NA TRBJ2-3 NA TRBV11-2 TGTGCCAGCAGCGGGGGGGCTAGCGGCACAGATACGCAGTATTTT CASSGGASGTDTQYF
NA TRBJ2-7 once TRBV7-2 TGTGCCAGCAGTCGGCAGGGTGTCGACGAGCAGTACTTC CASSRQGVDEQYF
NA TRBJ1-6 few TRBV4-1 TGCGCCAGCAGCCTGGACAGAGATAATTCACCCCTCCACTTT CASSLDRDNSPLHF
NA TRBJ2-3 NA TRBV9 TGTGCCAGCAGCGTAGCGGCGACTAGCACAGATACGCAGTATTTT CASSVAATSTDTQYF
NA TRBJ1-6 NA TRBV27 TGTGCCAGCAGTTTAGCCAGAAATTATAATTCACCCCTCCACTTT CASSLARNYNSPLHF
NA TRBJ2-7 NA TRBV5-1 TGCGCCAGCAGCCGCGGGTTCACCTACGAGCAGTACTTC CASSRGFTYEQYF
NA TRBJ2-3 NA TRBV30 TGTGCCTGTGGACTGAAACAAATGTCAGATACGCAGTATTTT CACGLKQMSDTQYF
NA TRBJ1-1 NA TRBV9 TGTGCCAGCAGCGTACTAGGAGGGGACACTGAAGCTTTCTTT CASSVLGGDTEAFF
NA TRBJ2-3 NA TRBV11-3 TGTGCCAGCAGCTACCAGAGTAGCCGGAACACAGATACGCAGTATTTT CASSYQSSRNTDTQYF
TRBD1 TRBJ1-2 NA TRBV5-1 TGCGCCAGCAAATTCCGGGACAGGGTCGACTATGGCTACACCTTC CASKFRDRVDYGYTF
TRBD1 TRBJ2-5 NA TRBV6-6 TGTGCCAGCAGTTCCCCGACAGGGTGGGAGACCCAGTACTTC CASSSPTGWETQYF
TRBD2 TRBJ2-7 once TRBV27 TGTGCCAGCAGTTCCCTCTCGGTCAGCGGGGAAGCCTACGAGCAGTACTTC CASSSLSVSGEAYEQYF
NA TRBJ2-5 NA TRBV12-1 TGTGCCAGCAGCTCCATGCACGTCCGGGACAGGCCTATCCAAGAGACCCAGTACTTC CASSSMHVRDRPIQETQYF
NA TRBJ2-5 NA TRBV10-3 TGTGCCATCAGTTGGACAGAGATAGAGACCCAGTACTTC CAISWTEIETQYF
TRBD1 TRBJ2-7 NA TRBV4-1 TGCGCCAGCAGCCAGAGTACAGGGGCATCCTACGAGCAGTACTTC CASSQSTGASYEQYF
NA TRBJ1-5 NA TRBV6-6 TGTGCCAGCAGTTCACCCAGGGATCAGCCCCAGCATTTT CASSSPRDQPQHF
TRBD1 TRBJ1-4 NA TRBV2 TGTGCCAGCAGCGATGGACAGGGGGCAACTAATGAAAAACTGTTTTTT CASSDGQGATNEKLFF
TRBD1 TRBJ1-4 NA TRBV4-1 TGCGCCAGCAGCCAAGACTTACAGGGGGGTGAAAAACTGTTTTTT CASSQDLQGGEKLFF
NA TRBJ1-1 NA TRBV6-6 TGTGCCAGCATGAGGCCAGAGTCGAACACTGAAGCTTTCTTT CASMRPESNTEAFF
NA TRBJ1-4 NA TRBV30 TGTGCCTGGAGGGCCGGGGTAAGGGAAAAACTGTTTTTT CAWRAGVREKLFF
NA TRBJ1-2 NA TRBV7-2 TGTGCCAGCAGCTCCTCAGCTAACTATGGCTACACCTTC CASSSSANYGYTF